Below are 2 T cell receptor beta chains sequenced from a single sample in a study of blood T cells in healthy people across ages. Sample-barcoded 5' priming and a J-beta primer mix drove a second PCR of about 6 to 12 cycles. In TCRdb, the 5' RACE reads were re-called with MiXCR into one record per CDR3 protein. This table has around 710,000 distinct CDR3 sequences, approximately 39% appearing once. What was sequenced was blood. Source of these receptors: a woman aged 60-70 years in good health.

The genes are TRBV12-5 and TRBJ2-4, with a weak D call TRBD1 (6 bases). The germline V gene encodes CDR1 LGHNT and CDR2 FRNRAP. V was shortened by 0 bases and J by 15 bases, with 15 bases between the two germline ends. This CDR3 has 13 amino acids. CDR3 coding DNA: TGTGCTAGTGGTTTGGTGGGACACCCTTCGGGGTACTTC. Its protein is CASGLVGHPSGYF.

The chain uses TRBV18 and TRBJ2-1; D ambiguous. The CDR3 has 15 residues. Germline-derived CDR1 and CDR2 are KGHSH and LQKENI. V was shortened by 0 bases and J by 7 bases, with 13 bases between the two germline ends. The CDR3 sequence is CASSPPARDSNEQFF. The CDR3 DNA reads as TGTGCCAGCTCACCACCAGCGAGAGACTCGAATGAGCAGTTCTTC.